The 5 T cell receptor beta chains reported below all come from one sample, sequenced in a study of T cells in narcolepsy. Generated by immunoSEQ multiplex PCR, the TCRdb table keeps only in-frame clones and is missing some. The sample has roughly 30,000 clones; 79% are singletons. Sequencing input: memory (CD45RA-) CD4+ T cells from blood. Receptors were obtained from a human donor in good health.

V usage is TRBV7-2 and J usage is TRBJ1-4, with D possibly TRBD1 on 5 matching bases. The length of the CDR3 is 15 residues. Germline values: CDR1 SGHTA, CDR2 FQGNSA. With 5 bases removed from V and 6 bases from J, the gap between germline ends came to 16 bases. CDR3 amino acids: CASSPQTGDHEKLFF. CDR3 coding DNA: TGTGCCAGCAGCCCACAGACGGGGGACCATGAAAAACTGTTTTTT.

The chain is built from TRBV9 and TRBJ1-2; D may be TRBD1 (5 bases). In germline, CDR1 is SGDLS, CDR2 YYNGEE. Trimming stripped 6 bases from V and 1 base from J, with 13 bases between. The CDR3 is 14 amino acids. CDR3 amino acids: CASTYGDSNYGYTF. The CDR3 DNA sequence: TGTGCCAGCACCTACGGAGACAGTAACTATGGCTACACCTTC. Filled out from reference TRBV9 and TRBJ1-2, the complete variable domain reads DSGVTQTPKHLITATGQRVTLRCSPRSGDLSVYWYQQSLDQGLQFLIQYYNGEERAKGNILERFSAQQFPDLHSELNLSSLELGDSALYFCASTYGDSNYGYTFGSGTRLTVV.

V is TRBV6-4 and J is TRBJ1-2, with TRBD1 as a possible D gene (6 bases). Deletions cut 8 bases from V and 8 bases from J, with 18 bases between. From germline, CDR1 is MRHNA and CDR2 SNTAGT. CDR3 length: 13 amino acids. CDR3 sequence reads: CASRNDRSGGYTF. The CDR3 region has the DNA TGTGCCAGCCGAAACGACAGGTCCGGCGGCTACACCTTC.

CDR3 DNA: TGTGCCAGCAGCCGACTAGCGGGGGGACAAGAGACCCAGTACTTC. The encoded protein is CASSRLAGGQETQYF. The chain uses TRBV7-9 and TRBJ2-5; 13 bases agree with TRBD2. Per the germline V gene, CDR1 is SEHNR and CDR2 is FQNEAQ (reference sequence). The CDR3 length is 15 residues. V shed 5 bases, J shed 2 bases, and the junction held 2 bases outside the gene matches.

This clone came up once. V gene TRBV20-1 combines with J gene TRBJ2-1, with unresolved D. The CDR3 contains 11 residues. Trimming stripped 5 bases from V and 12 bases from J, with 14 bases between. Germline V lookup: CDR1 DFQATT, CDR2 SNEGSKA (reference sequence). In DNA form, the CDR3 reads TGCAGTGCTGGGGTCGAGAGAGGGCAGTTCTTC. Protein product: CSAGVERGQFF.